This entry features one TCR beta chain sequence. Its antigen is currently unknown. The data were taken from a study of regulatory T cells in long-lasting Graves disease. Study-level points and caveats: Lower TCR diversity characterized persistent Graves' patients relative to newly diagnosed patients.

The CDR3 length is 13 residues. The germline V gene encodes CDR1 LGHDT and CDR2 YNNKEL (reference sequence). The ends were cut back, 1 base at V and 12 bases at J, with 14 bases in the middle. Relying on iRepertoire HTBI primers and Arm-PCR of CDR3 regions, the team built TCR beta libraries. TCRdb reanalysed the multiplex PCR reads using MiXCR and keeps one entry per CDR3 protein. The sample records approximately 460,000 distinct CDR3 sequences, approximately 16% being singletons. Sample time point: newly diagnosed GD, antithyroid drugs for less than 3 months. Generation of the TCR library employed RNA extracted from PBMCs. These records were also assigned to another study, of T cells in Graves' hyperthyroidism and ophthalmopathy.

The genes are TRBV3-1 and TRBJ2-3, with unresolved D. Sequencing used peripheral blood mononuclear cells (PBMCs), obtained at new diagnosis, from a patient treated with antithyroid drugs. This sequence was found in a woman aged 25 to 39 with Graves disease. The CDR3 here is CASSQADRLLQYF. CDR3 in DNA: TGTGCCAGCAGCCAAGCCGATCGGCTCCTTCAGTATTTT.